This entry is about one T cell receptor beta chain. The data were taken from a study of OX40 agonist ivuxolimab in advanced cancers. Clones were sequenced by immunoSEQ multiplex PCR, and TCRdb holds only the in-frame ones, with some missing. This sample has around 51,000 clones, with 84% found just once. Autoimmune disease history or systemic immunosuppression meant exclusion. CDR1 is KGHSH, CDR2 LQKENI, per germline. V was cut by 0 bases and J by 2 bases, with 8 bases left in between. The CDR3 sequence is 14 residues long. Material: CD4+ or CD8+ T cells sorted from blood, obtained in a trial of the OX40 agonist ivuxolimab. The chain links TRBV18 to TRBJ2-7; D remains unclear. The clonotype originates from an adult with an advanced solid tumor such as melanoma, head and neck, liver or kidney cancer. The CDR3 is CASSPPHSPYEQYF. Here the CDR3 DNA reads TGTGCCAGCTCACCACCGCACAGCCCCTACGAGCAGTACTTC. Drawing the rest from reference TRBV18 and TRBJ2-7, the complete variable domain is NAGVMQNPRHLVRRRGQEARLRCSPMKGHSHVYWYRQLPEEGLKFMVYLQKENIIDESGMPKERFSAEFPKEGPSILRIQQVVRGDSAAYFCASSPPHSPYEQYFGPGTRLTVT.